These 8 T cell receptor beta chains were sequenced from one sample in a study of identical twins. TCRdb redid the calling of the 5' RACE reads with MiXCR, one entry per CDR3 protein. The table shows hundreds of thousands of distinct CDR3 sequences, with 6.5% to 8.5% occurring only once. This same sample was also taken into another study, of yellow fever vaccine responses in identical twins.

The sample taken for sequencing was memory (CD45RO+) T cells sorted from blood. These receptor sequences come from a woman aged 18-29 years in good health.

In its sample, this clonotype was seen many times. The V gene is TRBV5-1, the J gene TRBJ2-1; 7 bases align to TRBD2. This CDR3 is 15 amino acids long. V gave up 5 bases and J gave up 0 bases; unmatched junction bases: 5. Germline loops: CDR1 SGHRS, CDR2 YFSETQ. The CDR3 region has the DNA TGCGCCAGCAGGCCCCTAGCGGCCTCCTACAATGAGCAGTTCTTC. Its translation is CASRPLAASYNEQFF.

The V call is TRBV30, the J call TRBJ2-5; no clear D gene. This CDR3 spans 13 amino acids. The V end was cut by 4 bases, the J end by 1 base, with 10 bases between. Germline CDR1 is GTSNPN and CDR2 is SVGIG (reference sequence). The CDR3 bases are TGTGCCTGGACCCGCTGGGGCCAAGAGACCCAGTACTTC. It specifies CAWTRWGQETQYF.

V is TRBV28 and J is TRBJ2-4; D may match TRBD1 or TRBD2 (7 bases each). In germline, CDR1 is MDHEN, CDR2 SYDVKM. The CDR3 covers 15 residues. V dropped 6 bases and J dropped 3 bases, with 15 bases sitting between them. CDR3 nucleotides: TGTGCCAGCAGGCCAGGGGGGGGGTTCAAAAACATTCAGTACTTC. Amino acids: CASRPGGGFKNIQYF.

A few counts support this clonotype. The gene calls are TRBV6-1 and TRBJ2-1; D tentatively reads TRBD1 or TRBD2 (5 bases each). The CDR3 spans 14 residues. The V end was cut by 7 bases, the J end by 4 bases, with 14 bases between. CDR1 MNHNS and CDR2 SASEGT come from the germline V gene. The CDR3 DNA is TGTGCCAGCAACGTGGGGGTTAGATACAATGAGCAGTTCTTC. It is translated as CASNVGVRYNEQFF.

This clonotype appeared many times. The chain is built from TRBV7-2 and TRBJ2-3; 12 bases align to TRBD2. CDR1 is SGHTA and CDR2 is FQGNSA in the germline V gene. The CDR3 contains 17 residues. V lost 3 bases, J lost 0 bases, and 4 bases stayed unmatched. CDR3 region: CASSLTSGGSSTDTQYF. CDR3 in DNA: TGTGCCAGCAGCTTGACTAGCGGGGGCAGTAGCACAGATACGCAGTATTTT.

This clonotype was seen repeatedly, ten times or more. The CDR3 DNA reads as TGCGCCAGCAGCCAAGATTCAACCCCGAGCTCCTACAATGAGCAGTTCTTC. Amino acid sequence: CASSQDSTPSSYNEQFF. The chain has TRBV4-3 and TRBJ2-1; D gene ambiguous. The V and J ends lost 0 bases and 0 bases respectively, with 12 bases between them. The CDR3 is 17 amino acids. Germline V gives CDR1 LGHNA, CDR2 YSLEER.

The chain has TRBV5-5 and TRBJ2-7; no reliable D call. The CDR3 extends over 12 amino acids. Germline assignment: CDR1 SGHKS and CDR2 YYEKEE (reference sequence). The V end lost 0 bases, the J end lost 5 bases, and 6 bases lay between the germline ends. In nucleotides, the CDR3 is TGTGCCAGCAGCTTGGACATCAACGAGCAGTACTTC. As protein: CASSLDINEQYF.

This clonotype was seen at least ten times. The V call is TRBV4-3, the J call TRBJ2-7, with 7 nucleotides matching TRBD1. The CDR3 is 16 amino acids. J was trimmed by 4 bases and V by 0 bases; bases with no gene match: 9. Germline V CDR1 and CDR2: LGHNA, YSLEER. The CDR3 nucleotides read TGCGCCAGCAGCCAAGATCTTCGAGACAGGGAATACGAGCAGTACTTC. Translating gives CASSQDLRDREYEQYF.